The present entry profiles one T cell receptor (beta chain) with its context. With V trimmed by 6 bases and J by 7 bases, 7 bases remained unmatched. Germline V gene lookup returns CDR1 SNHLY and CDR2 FYNNEI. The CDR3 spans 14 residues. Some clones are missing from TCRdb's copy, which holds only in-frame ones; the method was immunoSEQ multiplex PCR. The data show some 250,000 clones, with about 83% seen just once and around 6% held by the top ten. This sample is part of a study of blood T cell repertoires in COVID-19. This rearrangement joins TRBV2 to TRBJ2-1; 9 bases fit TRBD2. Sequenced: peripheral blood. This receptor was identified in an elderly man with acute or convalescent COVID-19. The CDR3 region has the DNA TGTGCCAGCAGCTTTGGACTAGCGAAGAATGAGCAGTTCTTC. Translated: CASSFGLAKNEQFF.